This TCR beta chain stems from a study of shared clonotypes between healthy human individuals. Study-wide context: The people who gave samples were two women and a few men aged 18 to 49.

CD45RO-negative cells were positively selected for CCR7, leaving out terminally differentiated effector memory CD45RA+ cells. Assay used: immunoSEQ multiplex PCR; TCRdb lists only in-frame clones, some missing. In the table there are around 2,000,000 clones, about 93% of which are singletons. On this clone itself: What it recognizes is unknown.

Trimming removed 1 base from V and 6 bases from J, with 10 bases in between. CDR1 and CDR2 from the germline V gene are MDHEN and SYDVKM. The CDR3 runs 13 residues. Notes on the study in general: The sharing of 4.5% to 5% of naive CD4 clonotypes was seen across a handful of donors.

Input material: naive CD8+ T cells from PBMCs. The source of this sequence is a man aged 18 to 30 in good health. Some clones in this sample may be carry-over from other donors' samples. The V call is TRBV28, the J call TRBJ2-7, with D perhaps TRBD2 (6 bases). For the CDR3, the DNA is TGTGCCAGCAGTTTATCGCAGGGAGGCGAGCAGTACTTC. This gives the protein CASSLSQGGEQYF.